Given below is one T cell receptor (beta chain) in context. These data come from a study of blood T cells in healthy people across ages. The authors ran a second PCR of 7 to 11 cycles using a sample-barcoded 5' primer and a J-beta primer mix. Any given sample supplied a minimum of 2.5 million CDR3-containing paired-end reads. TCRdb re-analysed the 5' RACE reads in MiXCR, keeping a single row per CDR3 protein. Of 750,000 to 950,000 distinct CDR3 sequences listed, approximately 55% were seen once; the top ten hold approximately 40%. CDR3 size: 16 residues. The V end was cut by 6 bases, the J end by 1 base, with 21 bases between. CDR1 and CDR2 from the germline V gene are SQVTM and ANQGSEA.

The sample taken for sequencing was blood. The clonotype comes from an older man in good health. This chain joins TRBV29-1 and TRBJ1-1; a weak D match, TRBD1 (6 bases). Here the CDR3 DNA reads TGCAGCGTCCAAACCCCGGGGGGGGCGGGGAACACTGAAGCTTTCTTT. Its translation: CSVQTPGGAGNTEAFF.